This T cell receptor (beta chain) was captured by sequencing in a study of blood T cell repertoires in COVID-19. TCRdb's table, derived via immunoSEQ multiplex PCR, lists solely in-frame clones and lacks some. Among some 47,000 clones, 84% were seen once, and the ten largest hold roughly 47%. From germline, CDR1 is LGHDT and CDR2 YNNKEL (reference sequence). Trimming took off 0 bases at V and 7 bases at J, with 12 bases between the two ends. This CDR3 spans 14 amino acids. Sample: peripheral blood. This clonotype was sampled from a human donor in a cohort sampled during active COVID-19. The J gene is TRBJ2-5, the V gene TRBV3-1 (or the pseudogene TRBV3-2), with no clear D. The CDR3 DNA reads as TGTGCCAGCAGCCAAGATAAACAGTTCGGGACCCAGTACTTC. It specifies CASSQDKQFGTQYF.